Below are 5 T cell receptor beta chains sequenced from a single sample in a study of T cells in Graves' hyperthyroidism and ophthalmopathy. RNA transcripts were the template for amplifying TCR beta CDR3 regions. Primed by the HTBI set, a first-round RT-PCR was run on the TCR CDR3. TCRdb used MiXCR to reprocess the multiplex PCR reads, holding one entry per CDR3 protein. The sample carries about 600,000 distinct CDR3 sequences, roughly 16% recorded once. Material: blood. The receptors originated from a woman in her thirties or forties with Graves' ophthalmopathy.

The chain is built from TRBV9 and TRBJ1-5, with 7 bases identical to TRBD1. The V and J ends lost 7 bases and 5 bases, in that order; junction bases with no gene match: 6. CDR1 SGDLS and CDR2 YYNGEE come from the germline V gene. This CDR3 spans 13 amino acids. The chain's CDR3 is CASSTGVDQPQHF. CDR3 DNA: TGTGCCAGCTCAACAGGGGTAGATCAGCCCCAGCATTTT.

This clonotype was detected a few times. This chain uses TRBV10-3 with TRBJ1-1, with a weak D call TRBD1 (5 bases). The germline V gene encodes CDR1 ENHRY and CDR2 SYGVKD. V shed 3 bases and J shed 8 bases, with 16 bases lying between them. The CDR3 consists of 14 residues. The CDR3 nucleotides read TGTGCCATCAGTGAATTGGGGGGAACCTCGGAAGCTTTCTTT. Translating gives CAISELGGTSEAFF.

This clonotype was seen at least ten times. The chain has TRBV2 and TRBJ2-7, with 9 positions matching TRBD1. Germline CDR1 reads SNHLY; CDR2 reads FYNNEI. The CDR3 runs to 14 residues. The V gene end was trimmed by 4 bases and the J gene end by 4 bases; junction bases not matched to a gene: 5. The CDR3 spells CASSAGQGTYEQYF. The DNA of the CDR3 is TGTGCCAGCAGTGCAGGACAGGGGACATACGAGCAGTACTTC.

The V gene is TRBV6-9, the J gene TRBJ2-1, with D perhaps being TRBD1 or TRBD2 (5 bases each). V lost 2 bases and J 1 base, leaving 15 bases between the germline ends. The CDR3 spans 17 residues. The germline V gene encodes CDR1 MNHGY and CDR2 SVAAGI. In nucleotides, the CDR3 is TGTGCCAGCAGTTATCCTCGAGGGGAGAGGTCCTACAATGAGCAGTTCTTC. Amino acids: CASSYPRGERSYNEQFF.

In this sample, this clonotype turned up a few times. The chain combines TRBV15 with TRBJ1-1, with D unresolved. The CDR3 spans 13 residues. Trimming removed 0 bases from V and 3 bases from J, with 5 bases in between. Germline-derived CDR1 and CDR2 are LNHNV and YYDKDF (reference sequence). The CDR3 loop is CATSREGYTEAFF. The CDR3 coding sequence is TGTGCCACCAGCAGAGAGGGGTACACTGAAGCTTTCTTT. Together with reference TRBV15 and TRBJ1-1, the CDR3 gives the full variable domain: DAMVIQNPRYQVTQFGKPVTLSCSQTLNHNVMYWYQQKSSQAPKLLFHYYDKDFNNEADTPDNFQSRRPNTSFCFLDIRSPGLGDTAMYLCATSREGYTEAFFGQGTRLTVV.